This entry lists 4 T cell receptor beta chains sequenced from one sample in a study of shared clonotypes between healthy human individuals. CD45RO negativity and positive selection for CCR7 defined naive CD8 cells, a population that excluded terminally differentiated effector memory CD45RA+ cells. The method was immunoSEQ multiplex PCR; TCRdb's version includes in-frame clones alone and lacks a portion of them. The data contain roughly 2.1 million clones, about 93% of them singletons. The sequencing input was naive CD8+ T cells from PBMCs. The receptors here all came from a man younger than 35 in good health. Some clones in this sample may be carry-over from other donors' samples.

The rearrangement links TRBV9 to TRBJ1-5, with D perhaps matching TRBD1 (5 bases). V was pared by 3 bases and J by 2 bases, with 21 bases between. Germline lookup yields CDR1 SGDLS and CDR2 YYNGEE. This CDR3 contains 18 residues. DNA of the CDR3: TGTGCCAGCAGCGGGGGCTCTGCCTCCCAAAGGGGCAATCAGCCCCAGCATTTT. Translating gives CASSGGSASQRGNQPQHF.

In regard to this clone: This sample includes further DNA sequences coding for the same CDR3. The V and J genes are TRBV28 and TRBJ2-1; 11 bases agree with TRBD2. Germline V gene data show CDR1 as MDHEN and CDR2 as SYDVKM. Losses at the gene ends were 2 bases for V and 10 bases for J; bases not matched to a gene: 7. The CDR3 is made up of 15 amino acids. The CDR3 DNA reads as TGTGCCAGCAGTTTAGTCTTAGCGGGGGGGAACGAGCAGTTCTTC. Protein product: CASSLVLAGGNEQFF. Drawing the rest from reference TRBV28 and TRBJ2-1, the complete variable domain is DVKVTQSSRYLVKRTGEKVFLECVQDMDHENMFWYRQDPGLGLRLIYFSYDVKMKEKGDIPEGYSVSREKKERFSLILESASTNQTSMYLCASSLVLAGGNEQFFGPGTRLTVL.

The J gene is TRBJ1-2, the V gene TRBV4-3; D is unresolved. CDR1 is LGHNA and CDR2 is YSLEER in the germline V gene. Between the trimmed V and J ends, which lost 0 bases and 4 bases, there was a span of 9 bases. This CDR3 is built from 14 residues. Here the CDR3 DNA reads TGCGCCAGCAGCCAAGAGGCAGTACCCTATGGCTACACCTTC. Translation gives CASSQEAVPYGYTF.

V and J are TRBV30 and TRBJ2-1; 11 bases fit TRBD2. Per germline, CDR1 GTSNPN and CDR2 SVGIG (reference sequence). The CDR3 extends over 14 amino acids. With V trimmed by 1 base and J by 6 bases, 2 bases remained unmatched. The CDR3 spells CAWSGGLAANEQFF. Written as DNA, the CDR3 is TGTGCCTGGAGTGGGGGACTAGCGGCCAATGAGCAGTTCTTC.